The rows below give T cell receptor beta chains drawn from one sample of a study of OX40 agonist ivuxolimab in advanced cancers. Produced via immunoSEQ multiplex PCR; TCRdb's table is partial and in-frame only. The sample has 45,000 or so clones, 65% to 90% seen once. This specimen consisted of CD4+ or CD8+ T cells sorted from blood, obtained in a trial of the OX40 agonist ivuxolimab. The receptors stem from an adult with an advanced solid tumor such as melanoma, head and neck, liver or kidney cancer. Each CDR3 is given with its conserved first and last residue. The order of the fields is V gene, D gene, clone size, J gene, CDR3 protein, CDR3 DNA. A D gene is named only where the DNA matches it firmly. Clone size is stated in some rows and not others, as once, few, many or a class when expanded.

TRBV28,-,-,TRBJ1-2,CASKQPINYGYTF,TGTGCCAGCAAACAGCCCATAAACTATGGCTACACCTTC
TRBV18,TRBD2,-,TRBJ2-5,CASSPTRTSGRRVGETQYF,TGTGCCAGCTCACCAACCAGGACTAGCGGGAGGCGGGTAGGAGAGACCCAGTACTTC
TRBV28,TRBD2,-,TRBJ2-7,CASKAGGPAYEQYF,TGTGCCAGCAAGGCGGGAGGACCCGCCTACGAGCAGTACTTC
TRBV28,TRBD2,-,TRBJ2-7,CVTSGSLAYEQYF,TGTGTCACTAGCGGGAGTCTCGCCTACGAGCAGTACTTC
TRBV19,TRBD1,-,TRBJ2-1,CASSPSGTGSYNEQFF,TGTGCCAGTAGCCCCTCCGGGACAGGATCCTACAATGAGCAGTTCTTC
TRBV30,TRBD2,-,TRBJ2-1,CAWSVRAGVSEQFF,TGTGCCTGGAGTGTACGGGCGGGGGTGTCTGAGCAGTTCTTC
TRBV10-2,TRBD1,-,TRBJ1-5,CASSDRTGTGYNQPQHF,TGCGCCAGCAGTGATCGGACCGGGACAGGGTACAATCAGCCCCAGCATTTT
TRBV15,-,-,TRBJ1-2,CATSRGPSRQAVEWFTF,TGTGCCACCAGCAGAGGTCCATCCCGACAGGCTGTGGAGTGGTTTACCTTC
TRBV29-1,TRBD1,-,TRBJ1-2,CSARTGRDYGYTF,TGCAGCGCCCGGACAGGGCGGGACTATGGCTACACCTTC
TRBV6-1,-,-,TRBJ2-4,CASIRDVGTNIQYF,TGTGCCAGCATTCGGGACGTGGGGACAAACATTCAGTACTTC
TRBV5-1,-,-,TRBJ2-2,CASSLAQGLGELFF,TGCGCCAGCAGCTTGGCCCAGGGGCTCGGGGAGCTGTTTTTT
TRBV19,TRBD1,-,TRBJ2-2,CASSHRGRTGELFF,TGTGCCAGTAGTCACAGGGGTCGAACCGGGGAGCTGTTTTTT
TRBV28,TRBD1,few,TRBJ1-5,CASSTQGQGVGQPQHF,TGTGCCAGCAGCACCCAAGGACAGGGGGTAGGTCAGCCCCAGCATTTT
TRBV27,-,few,TRBJ2-7,CASSSPTAAYEQYF,TGTGCCAGCAGTTCCCCGACAGCCGCCTACGAGCAGTACTTC
TRBV7-8,-,-,TRBJ2-5,CASSLGGTETQYF,TGTGCCAGCAGCTTAGGGGGGACAGAGACCCAGTACTTC
TRBV6-6,-,-,TRBJ2-2,CASSRGDTGELFF,TGTGCCAGCAGTAGGGGGGACACCGGGGAGCTGTTTTTT
TRBV25-1,-,-,TRBJ2-3,CASSRKSTDTQYF,TGTGCCAGCAGTCGCAAGAGCACAGATACGCAGTATTTT
TRBV28,TRBD2,few,TRBJ2-2,CASRVVRALGLAENTGELFF,TGTGCCAGCAGAGTGGTTAGGGCACTAGGACTAGCGGAAAACACCGGGGAGCTGTTTTTT
TRBV5-1,-,-,TRBJ2-1,CASSLGGRSSYNEQFF,TGCGCCAGCAGCTTGGGGGGCAGAAGCTCCTACAATGAGCAGTTCTTC
TRBV27,-,once,TRBJ2-7,CASRRDAQYEQYF,TGTGCCAGTCGGAGGGACGCCCAGTACGAGCAGTACTTC
TRBV7-2,-,-,TRBJ2-3,CASSFSRLSTDTQYF,TGTGCCAGCAGCTTCAGTCGGCTAAGCACAGATACGCAGTATTTT
TRBV30,-,-,TRBJ1-1,CAWGRRNTEAFF,TGTGCCTGGGGCCGACGGAACACTGAAGCTTTCTTT
TRBV6-1,-,-,TRBJ1-4,CASSLNEKLFF,TGTGCCAGCAGTTTAAATGAAAAACTGTTTTTT
TRBV4-1,-,-,TRBJ1-1,CASSQEVTGDTEAFF,TGCGCCAGCAGCCAAGAAGTGACAGGAGACACTGAAGCTTTCTTT
TRBV7-9,-,few,TRBJ1-2,CASSLDWGGYTF,TGTGCCAGCAGCTTAGATTGGGGTGGCTACACCTTC
TRBV12-2,-,-,TRBJ2-6,CASRLDPGRPSGANVLTF,TGTGCAAGTCGCTTAGACCCAGGGCGACCCTCTGGGGCCAACGTCCTGACTTTC
TRBV7-9,-,-,TRBJ2-2,CASSIRQTGELFF,TGTGCCAGCAGCATTCGGCAAACCGGGGAGCTGTTTTTT
TRBV6-1,-,-,TRBJ2-1,CASSEGRANVREQFF,TGTGCCAGCAGTGAAGGTCGGGCCAACGTTCGGGAGCAGTTCTTC
TRBV28,-,once,TRBJ1-4,CASAVVRANEKLFF,TGTGCCAGCGCTGTGGTTCGGGCTAATGAAAAACTGTTTTTT
TRBV28,-,-,TRBJ1-2,CASSLQGYGYTF,TGTGCCAGCAGTTTACAGGGGTATGGCTACACCTTC
TRBV4-2,-,-,TRBJ2-3,CASSPRSEDTQYF,TGTGCCAGCAGCCCGAGGTCGGAGGATACGCAGTATTTT
TRBV11-2,TRBD1,-,TRBJ1-6,CASSLATGWNSPLHF,TGTGCCAGCAGCTTGGCGACAGGGTGGAATTCACCCCTCCACTTT
TRBV6-5,TRBD2,-,TRBJ2-7,CATAAGATYEQYF,TGTGCCACCGCAGCGGGGGCCACCTACGAGCAGTACTTC
TRBV7-9,-,-,TRBJ2-7,CASSFWRDSYEQYF,TGTGCCAGCAGCTTCTGGCGGGACTCCTACGAGCAGTACTTC
TRBV28,-,-,TRBJ1-1,CASSSSILWEAFF,TGTGCCAGCAGTTCCTCAATCCTCTGGGAAGCTTTCTTT